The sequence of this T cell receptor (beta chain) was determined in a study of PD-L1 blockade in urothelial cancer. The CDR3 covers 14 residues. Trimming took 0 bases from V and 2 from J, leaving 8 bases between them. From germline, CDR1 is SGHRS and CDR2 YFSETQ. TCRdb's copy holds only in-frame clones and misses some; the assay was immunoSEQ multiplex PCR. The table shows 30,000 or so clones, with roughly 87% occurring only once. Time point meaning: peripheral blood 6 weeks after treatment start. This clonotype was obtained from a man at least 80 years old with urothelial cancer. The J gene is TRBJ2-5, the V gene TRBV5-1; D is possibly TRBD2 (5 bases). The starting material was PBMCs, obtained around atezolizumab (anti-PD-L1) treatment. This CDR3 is CASSLGTPQETQYF. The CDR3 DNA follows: TGCGCCAGCAGCTTGGGGACTCCTCAAGAGACCCAGTACTTC.